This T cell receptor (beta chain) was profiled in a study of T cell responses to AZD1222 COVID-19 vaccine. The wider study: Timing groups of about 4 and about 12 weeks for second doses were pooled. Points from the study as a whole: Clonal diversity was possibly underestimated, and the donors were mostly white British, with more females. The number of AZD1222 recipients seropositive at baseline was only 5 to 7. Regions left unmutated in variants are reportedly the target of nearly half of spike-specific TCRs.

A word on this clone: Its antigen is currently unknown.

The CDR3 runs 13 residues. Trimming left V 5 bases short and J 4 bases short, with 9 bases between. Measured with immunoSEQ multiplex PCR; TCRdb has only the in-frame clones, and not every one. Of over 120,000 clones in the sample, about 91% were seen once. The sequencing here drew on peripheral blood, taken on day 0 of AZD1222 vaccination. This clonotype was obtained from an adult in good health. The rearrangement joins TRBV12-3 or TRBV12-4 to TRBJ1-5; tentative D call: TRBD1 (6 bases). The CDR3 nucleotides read TGTGCCAGCAGTGAGGGGGAGAATCAGCCCCAGCATTTT. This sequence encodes CASSEGENQPQHF.